This T cell receptor (beta chain) was captured in a study of T cells in Graves' hyperthyroidism and ophthalmopathy. The wider study: Peripheral blood was collected at initial diagnosis, before any treatment.

This clonotype was counted at least ten times. The antigen remains undetermined. V gave up 8 bases and J gave up 2 bases; unmatched junction bases: 8. The CDR3 totals 15 residues. Germline CDR1 reads MNHEY; CDR2 reads SVGEGT. It was RNA transcripts that yielded the amplified TCR beta CDR3 regions. The TCR CDR3 was amplified in a first-round RT-PCR using the HTBI primer set. Each CDR3 protein gets one entry after TCRdb re-called the multiplex PCR reads with MiXCR. The sample has hundreds of thousands of distinct CDR3 sequences, around 15% seen once. Study-level points and caveats: Within blood appeared most thyroid clonotypes that had expanded above 0.001.

Among ophthalmopathy patients, the Clinical Activity Score reached at least 3, the NOSPECS grade reached at least 4, and duration remained under 3 months. Patients were excluded because of uncontrolled infection, other autoimmune disease, pregnancy or lactation. Sequenced sample: blood. This clonotype originated in a man aged 18 to 29 with Graves' ophthalmopathy. The V call is TRBV6-2 or TRBV6-3, the J call TRBJ2-3; TRBD1 aligns across 9 bases. This chain's CDR3 is CASARTGDFTDTQYF. The CDR3 DNA is TGTGCCAGCGCCCGGACAGGGGACTTCACAGATACGCAGTATTTT.